The sequence of this T cell receptor (beta chain) was determined in a study of T cell changes during pregnancy in multiple sclerosis. Libraries were prepared by immunoSEQ multiplex PCR; TCRdb keeps only in-frame clonotypes and omits some of them. The top ten clones hold 0.39% of a sample with 38,000 or so clones, 85% to 95% of them seen once. Trimming removed 5 bases from V and 14 bases from J; junction bases left unmatched: 9. The CDR3 contains 11 residues. Germline V gene sequence: CDR1 GTSNPN, CDR2 SVGIG (reference sequence). The sequence derives from a female donor with multiple sclerosis, enrolled in a pregnancy study. The chain has TRBV30 and TRBJ2-1; 7 bases match TRBD2. The input for sequencing was CD4+ T cells from peripheral blood mononuclear cells, taken in the second trimester of pregnancy. For the CDR3, the DNA is TGTGCCTGGGAGGCGCGGGAGAGCAAGTTCTTC. This gives the protein CAWEARESKFF.